The next 4 T cell receptor beta chains were all read from a single sample in a study of blood T cell repertoires in COVID-19. Clones were read by immunoSEQ multiplex PCR, and TCRdb kept only the in-frame ones, dropping some. The table has tens of thousands of clones, around 83% seen once. Sequencing was done on a sample of peripheral blood. These receptors were taken from a woman aged 60-75 years with acute or convalescent COVID-19.

Here the CDR3 reads CASIRKAGVSYEQYF. CDR3 DNA: TGTGCCAGCATTAGAAAAGCGGGAGTCTCCTACGAGCAGTACTTC. The chain has TRBV28 and TRBJ2-7, with 8 bases aligning to TRBD2. After removal of 7 bases from V and 0 bases from J, the junction contained 8 bases not matched to a gene. CDR1 MDHEN and CDR2 SYDVKM come from the germline V gene. The CDR3 sequence is 15 residues long.

V gene TRBV18 combines with J gene TRBJ2-7, with D hard to call. The germline gives CDR1 KGHSH, CDR2 LQKENI. The CDR3 is made up of 15 amino acids. Trimming removed 2 bases from V and 3 bases from J, with 14 bases in between. The CDR3 spells CASSPGGERRYEQYF. DNA of the CDR3: TGTGCCAGCTCACCAGGCGGAGAACGGCGCTACGAGCAGTACTTC.

The rearrangement uses TRBV11-2 and TRBJ1-2; D perhaps matches TRBD1 (5 bases). Trimming removed 2 bases from V and 8 bases from J, with 12 bases in between. The CDR3 runs to 13 residues. Germline V gene lookup returns CDR1 SGHAT and CDR2 FQNNGV. The CDR3 nucleotides are TGTGCCAGCAGCTTACCAGGGATAGGCGGCTACACCTTC. Translation: CASSLPGIGGYTF.

This clone was counted a single time. The chain employs TRBV18 and TRBJ1-1; TRBD1 might be the D (5 bases). CDR1 is KGHSH, CDR2 LQKENI, per germline. V lost 4 bases to trimming and J lost 3 bases, with 12 bases between them. This CDR3 has 14 amino acids. CDR3 sequence (DNA): TGTGCCAGCTCACAGTTAAAACAGGACACTGAAGCTTTCTTT. It codes for CASSQLKQDTEAFF.